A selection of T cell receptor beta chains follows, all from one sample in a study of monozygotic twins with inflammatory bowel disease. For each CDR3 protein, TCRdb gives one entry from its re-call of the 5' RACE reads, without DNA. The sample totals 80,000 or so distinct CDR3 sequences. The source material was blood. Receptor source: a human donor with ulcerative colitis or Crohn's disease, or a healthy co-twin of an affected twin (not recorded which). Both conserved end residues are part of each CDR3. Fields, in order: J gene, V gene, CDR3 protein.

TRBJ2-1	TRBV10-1	CASSDTPGEQFF
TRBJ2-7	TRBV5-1	CASSTRSGGAGYEQYF
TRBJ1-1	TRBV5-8	CASSFRRTEAFF
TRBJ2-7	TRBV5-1	CASSRTVLYEQYF
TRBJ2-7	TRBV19	CASSIDRGNLAEQYF
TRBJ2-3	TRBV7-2	CASSPGSGRGRKDTQYF
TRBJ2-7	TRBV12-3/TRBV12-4	CASSPPRGTTSSYEQYF
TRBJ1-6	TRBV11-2	CASSFSDIRSSYNSPLHF
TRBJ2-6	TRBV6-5	CASSYERGFSGANVLTF
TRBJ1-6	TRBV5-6	CASSLTGDSPLHF
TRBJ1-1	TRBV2	CASRLGGGKNTEAFF
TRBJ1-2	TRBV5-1	CASSATRDIYGYTF
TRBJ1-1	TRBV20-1	CSARRTVTGTEAFF
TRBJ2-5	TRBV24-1	CATSAGQQETQYF
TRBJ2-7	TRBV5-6	CASSRARYDRYEQYF
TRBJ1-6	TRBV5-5	CASSTARGTAPLHF
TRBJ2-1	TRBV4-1	CASSNQGRAEFEQFF
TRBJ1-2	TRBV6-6	CASTGLSNYGYTF
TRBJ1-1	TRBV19	CASRTLDVNTEAFF
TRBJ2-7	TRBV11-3	CASSLDKSYEQYF
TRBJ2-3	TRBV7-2	CASSLAAGSTDTQYF
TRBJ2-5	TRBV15	CATSRGGGEETQYF
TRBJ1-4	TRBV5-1	CASSVRDNSEKLFF
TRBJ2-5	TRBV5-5	CASSSGLTSETQYF
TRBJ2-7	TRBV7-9	CASSTDYREQYF
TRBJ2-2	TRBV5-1	CASSSYSGTGELFF
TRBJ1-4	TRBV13	CASSLRITHPATNEKLFF
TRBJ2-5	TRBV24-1	CATSDFSPAEQETQYF
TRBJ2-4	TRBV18	CASSPVASGLENIQYF
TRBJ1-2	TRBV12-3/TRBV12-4	CASSQNLQSGGPFYGYTF
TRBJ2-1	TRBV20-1	CSAPTSGGANEQFF
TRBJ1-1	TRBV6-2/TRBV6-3	CASIASGLNTEAFF
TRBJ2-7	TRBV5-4	CASSLGTTIYGQYF
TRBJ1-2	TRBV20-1	CSAINPQGRYGYTF
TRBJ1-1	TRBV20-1	CSARQGYTEAFF
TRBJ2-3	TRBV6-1	CASSHRGVGTDTQYF
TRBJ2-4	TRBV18	CASSPPGVGMENIQYF
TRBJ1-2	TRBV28	CASSQDHRGLVYTF
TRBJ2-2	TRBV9	CASSRQFANTGELFF
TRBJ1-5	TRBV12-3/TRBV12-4	CASSPRGGGNQPQHF
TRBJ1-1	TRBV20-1	CSARDTRGQRIEAFF
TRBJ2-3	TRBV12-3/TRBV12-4	CASQPETSPGADTQYF
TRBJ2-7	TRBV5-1	CASRPGQGAYEQYF
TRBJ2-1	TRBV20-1	CSARTSGEHNEQFF
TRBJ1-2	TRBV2	CASSRGYGYTF
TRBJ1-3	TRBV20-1	CSAATGGKNTIYF
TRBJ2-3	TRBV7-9	CASSLGTGTADTQYF
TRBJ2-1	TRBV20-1	CSAPSGGASNEQFF
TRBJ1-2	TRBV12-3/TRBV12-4	CASRLVESGGYTF
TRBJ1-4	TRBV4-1	CASSLIPAVDEKLFF